This TCR beta chain is from a study of T cell changes during pregnancy in multiple sclerosis. Clones were read by immunoSEQ multiplex PCR, and TCRdb kept only the in-frame ones, dropping some. The table has about 40,000 clones, about 91% seen once. Germline CDR1 is MDHEN and CDR2 is SYDVKM. This CDR3 has 11 amino acids. Trimming shortened V by 1 base and J by 7 bases, and 5 bases separated the two germline ends. The TCR originated in a female donor in good health, enrolled as a control in a pregnancy study. Source: CD4+ T cells from peripheral blood mononuclear cells, taken in the second trimester of pregnancy. The V call is TRBV28, the J call TRBJ2-7; D is uncertain. The CDR3 nucleotides are TGTGCCAGCAGTTTATCGAGGGAGCAGTACTTC. This encodes CASSLSREQYF.